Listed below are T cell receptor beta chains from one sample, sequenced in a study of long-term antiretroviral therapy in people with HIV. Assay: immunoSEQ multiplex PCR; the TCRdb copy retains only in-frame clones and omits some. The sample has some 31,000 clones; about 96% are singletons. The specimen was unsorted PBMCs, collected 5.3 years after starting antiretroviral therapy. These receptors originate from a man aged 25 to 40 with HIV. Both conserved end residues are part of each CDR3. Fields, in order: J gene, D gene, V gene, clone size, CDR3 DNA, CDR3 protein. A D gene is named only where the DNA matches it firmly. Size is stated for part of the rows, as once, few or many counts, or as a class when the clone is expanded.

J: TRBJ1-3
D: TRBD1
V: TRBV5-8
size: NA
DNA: TGTGCCAGCAGCTGGACAGGGGCTGGAAACACCATATATTTT
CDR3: CASSWTGAGNTIYF

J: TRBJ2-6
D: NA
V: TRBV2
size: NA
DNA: TGTGCCAGCACAGGGCTCTCTGGGGCCAACGTCCTGACTTTC
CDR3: CASTGLSGANVLTF

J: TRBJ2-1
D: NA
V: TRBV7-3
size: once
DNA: TGTGCCAGCAGCTTTTGGGGTTACAATGAGCAGTTCTTC
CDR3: CASSFWGYNEQFF

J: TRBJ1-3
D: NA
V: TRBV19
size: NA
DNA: TGTGCCAGTAGTATAGCAGCGGCCATCTCTGGAAACACCATATATTTT
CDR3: CASSIAAAISGNTIYF

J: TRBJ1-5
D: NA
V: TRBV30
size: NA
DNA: TGTGCCTGGAGTTTCTTAAACAGGGAACAGCCCCAGCATTTT
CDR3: CAWSFLNREQPQHF

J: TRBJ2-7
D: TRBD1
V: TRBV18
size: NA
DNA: TGTGCCAGCTCACCATCCGGGACAGGGGGTTACGAGCAGTACTTC
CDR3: CASSPSGTGGYEQYF

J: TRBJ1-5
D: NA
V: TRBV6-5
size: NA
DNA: TGTGCCAGCAGTCCTCGAGGGGCGGGTCAGCCCCAGCATTTT
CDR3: CASSPRGAGQPQHF

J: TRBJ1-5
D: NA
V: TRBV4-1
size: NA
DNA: TGCGCCAGCAGTCCCGACAGTTCCAATCAGCCCCAGCATTTT
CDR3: CASSPDSSNQPQHF

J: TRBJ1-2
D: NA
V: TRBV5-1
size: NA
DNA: TGCGCCAGCAGCGCGGACAACTATGGCTACACCTTC
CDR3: CASSADNYGYTF

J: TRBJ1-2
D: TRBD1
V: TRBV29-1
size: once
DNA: TGCAGCGTTCCCCCCCCCGGGACAGACCTCTATGGCTACACCTTC
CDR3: CSVPPPGTDLYGYTF

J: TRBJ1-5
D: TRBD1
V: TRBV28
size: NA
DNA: TGTGCCAGCAGTTCCTACAGGGGGCGATCCCTCTATAGCAATCAGCCCCAGCATTTT
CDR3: CASSSYRGRSLYSNQPQHF

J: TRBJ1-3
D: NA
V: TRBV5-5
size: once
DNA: TGTGCCAGCAGCTTGGATGGTCTGGGTTGGTCTGGAAACACCATATATTTT
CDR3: CASSLDGLGWSGNTIYF

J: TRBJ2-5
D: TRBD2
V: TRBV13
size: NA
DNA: TGTGCCAGCAGCTCACGGACTAGCGGACCCAAAGAGACCCAGTACTTC
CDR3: CASSSRTSGPKETQYF

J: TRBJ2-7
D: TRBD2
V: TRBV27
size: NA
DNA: TGTGCCAGCAGTTTAGGGTCTGCGACTAGCGGGAGTTGGTACTTC
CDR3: CASSLGSATSGSWYF

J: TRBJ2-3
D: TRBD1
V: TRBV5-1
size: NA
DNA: TGCGCCAGCAGTATTATTGGGACAGGCAGCACAGATACGCAGTATTTT
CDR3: CASSIIGTGSTDTQYF

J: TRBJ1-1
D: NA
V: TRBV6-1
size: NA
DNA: TGTGCCAGCAGTGAAAAGGGCGGATGGGGGAACACTGAAGCTTTCTTT
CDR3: CASSEKGGWGNTEAFF

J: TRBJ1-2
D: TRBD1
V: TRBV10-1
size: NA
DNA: TGCGCCAGCAGTGCGGACAGGGCTCGCTACACCTTC
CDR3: CASSADRARYTF